The 18 T cell receptor beta chains below come from one sample, sequenced in a study of T cell responses to AZD1222 COVID-19 vaccine (dated by TCRdb to about 2021). The library was built by means of the immunoSEQ multiplex PCR assay. Entries here come from immuneACCESS through TCRdb and include only in-frame sequences with V and J called. Some clones fail to appear in such tables; in the studies checked, an unresolved V gene covers under half of the shortfall, and the cause of the remainder is unknown. Here the sample has over 130,000 clones; around 91% occur a single time. The ten biggest clones cover approximately 4.8% of the sample. Read against the paper, the sample's time point label means: baseline before first vaccination. Sequencing used peripheral blood, obtained on day 0 of AZD1222 vaccination. The receptors derive from an adult in good health.

V and J are TRBV6-2 or TRBV6-3 and TRBJ1-5; D is unclear. The CDR3 runs 14 residues. The V gene lost 1 base and the J gene lost 0 bases, with 4 bases spanning the gap. The germline CDR1 and CDR2 sequences are MNHEY and SVGEGT. The CDR3 spells CASSYYSSNQPQHF. DNA for the CDR3: TGTGCCAGCAGTTACTACAGTAGCAATCAGCCCCAGCATTTT.

The chain carries TRBV19 and TRBJ1-2; 7 bases are shared with TRBD1. In germline, CDR1 is LNHDA, CDR2 SQIVND (reference sequence). V shed 1 base and J 6 bases; nucleotides not matched to a gene: 5. The CDR3 is made up of 14 amino acids. The CDR3 coding sequence is TGTGCCAGTAGTATAGTACCGGGACAGAATGGCTACACCTTC. Protein sequence: CASSIVPGQNGYTF.

This chain links TRBV28 with TRBJ2-5; unclear D gene. CDR3 length equals 12 residues. The ends were cut back, 8 bases at V and 1 base at J, with 8 bases in the middle. Germline V gene lookup returns CDR1 MDHEN and CDR2 SYDVKM. CDR3 sequence (DNA): TGTGCCAGCCAGGAGATCCAAGAGACCCAGTACTTC. Translating gives CASQEIQETQYF.

As concerns this clone: The junction shows a germline mismatch at one end, possibly a read error. The chain combines TRBV6-5 with TRBJ1-2; 9 bases map to TRBD1. The CDR3 loop spans 12 amino acids. The germline V gene has CDR1 MNHEY and CDR2 SVGAGI. CDR3 coding DNA: TGTGCCAGCTTATTACAGGGGGCGCGTTACATCTTC. Translated, it gives CASLLQGARYIF.

This clone was detected once. This chain joins TRBV25-1 and TRBJ1-2; 9 bases align to TRBD1. CDR1 and CDR2 from the germline V gene are MGHDK and SYGVNS. The CDR3 runs 15 residues. V trimming: 7 bases; J trimming: 2 bases; junction bases outside the gene matches: 8. CDR3 sequence (DNA): TGTGCCAGCAACCCGTCCGGGACAGGGAACTATGGCTACACCTTC. As protein: CASNPSGTGNYGYTF.

The V call is TRBV27, the J call TRBJ2-2; D is perhaps TRBD1 (6 bases). V dropped 2 bases and J dropped 5 bases, with 15 bases sitting between them. CDR1 and CDR2 from the germline V gene are MNHEY and SMNVEV (reference sequence). This CDR3 comprises 16 residues. The CDR3 spells CASSLQGTQRTGELFF. CDR3 nucleotides: TGTGCCAGCAGTTTACAGGGGACGCAGCGAACCGGGGAGCTGTTTTTT.

The V and J genes are TRBV6-6 and TRBJ2-1, with a possible D match to TRBD2 (6 bases). Germline V gene data show CDR1 as MNHNY and CDR2 as SVGAGI (reference sequence). This CDR3 contains 15 residues. The V and J ends lost 0 bases and 3 bases respectively, with 9 bases between them. The chain's CDR3 is CASSYSSGSYNEQFF. In DNA form, the CDR3 reads TGTGCCAGCAGTTACTCCTCCGGGAGCTACAATGAGCAGTTCTTC.

This chain joins TRBV7-2 and TRBJ2-2; the D is unclear. CDR1 and CDR2 from the germline V gene are SGHTA and FQGNSA. The V gene lost 5 bases and the J gene lost 5 bases, with 18 bases spanning the gap. CDR3 size: 16 residues. The CDR3 coding sequence is TGTGCCAGCAGCCGGTCCCCGAGTGATCGGACCGGGGAGCTGTTTTTT. It is translated as CASSRSPSDRTGELFF.

The chain couples TRBV5-1 to TRBJ1-1; D is possibly TRBD1 (5 bases). V dropped 3 bases and J dropped 2 bases, with 14 bases sitting between them. The CDR3 length is 15 residues. Germline CDR1 is SGHRS and CDR2 is YFSETQ. The CDR3 protein is CASSSLGDGNTEAFF. CDR3 coding DNA: TGCGCCAGCAGCTCCCTGGGGGACGGCAACACTGAAGCTTTCTTT.

The chain uses TRBV28 and TRBJ2-7, with 9 bases fitting TRBD1. Per germline, CDR1 MDHEN and CDR2 SYDVKM. The trim removed 4 bases at V and 2 bases at J, leaving 6 bases unmatched. The CDR3 runs to 15 residues. This CDR3 is CASSSTGTGTYEQYF. Written as DNA, the CDR3 is TGTGCCAGCAGTTCCACGGGGACAGGGACCTACGAGCAGTACTTC.

The rearrangement joins TRBV7-8 to TRBJ1-1; 9 nucleotides line up with TRBD1. V shed 5 bases and J 4 bases; nucleotides not matched to a gene: 8. Germline V lookup: CDR1 SGHVS, CDR2 FQNEAQ. The CDR3 has 15 residues. The CDR3 DNA reads TGTGCCAGCAGCCGAACCAACAGGGGGCTCACTGAAGCTTTCTTT. This sequence encodes CASSRTNRGLTEAFF.

CDR3 bases: TGTGCCAGCAGCACCCTGACAGGGGAGAGGTCGGGGCTCCACTTT. Encoded protein: CASSTLTGERSGLHF. This sequence joins TRBV11-2 and TRBJ1-6, with 8 bases fitting TRBD1. Germline V gene data show CDR1 as SGHAT and CDR2 as FQNNGV. The CDR3 totals 15 residues. V trimming: 5 bases; J trimming: 16 bases; junction bases outside the gene matches: 16. Drawing the rest from reference TRBV11-2 and TRBJ1-6, the complete variable domain is EAGVAQSPRYKIIEKRQSVAFWCNPISGHATLYWYQQILGQGPKLLIQFQNNGVVDDSQLPKDRFSAERLKGVDSTLKIQPAKLEDSAVYLCASSTLTGERSGLHFGNGTRLTVT.

The rearrangement links TRBV29-1 to TRBJ2-7; D is perhaps TRBD1 or TRBD2 (5 bases each). This CDR3 spans 13 amino acids. From germline, CDR1 is SQVTM and CDR2 ANQGSEA. V was pared by 4 bases and J by 5 bases, with 15 bases between. The CDR3 protein is CSVVMGERNEQYF. The CDR3 coding sequence is TGCAGCGTTGTGATGGGGGAGCGGAACGAGCAGTACTTC.

This clone came up once. The chain has TRBV5-1 and TRBJ2-5; no reliable D call. This CDR3 comprises 15 residues. Trimming took off 0 bases at V and 5 bases at J, with 14 bases between the two ends. Germline CDR1 SGHRS, CDR2 YFSETQ. The CDR3 sequence: CASSLAGSSSETQYF. As DNA, the CDR3 is TGCGCCAGCAGCTTGGCTGGCTCATCGAGTGAGACCCAGTACTTC.

The chain has TRBV5-5 and TRBJ2-1; the match to TRBD2 covers 13 bases. V was clipped by 4 bases and J by 7 bases; unmatched bases: 11. The CDR3 runs 17 residues. Germline V CDR1 and CDR2: SGHKS, YYEKEE (reference sequence). In DNA form, the CDR3 reads TGTGCCAGCAGCCATCCACGAACTAGCGGGAGGGGGAATGAGCAGTTCTTC. This codes for CASSHPRTSGRGNEQFF.

The V gene is TRBV6-5, the J gene TRBJ2-3; tentative D call: TRBD1 (6 bases). This CDR3 is 14 amino acids long. Germline V gene data show CDR1 as MNHEY and CDR2 as SVGAGI. Deletions cut 5 bases from V and 5 bases from J, with 14 bases between. CDR3 bases: TGTGCCAGCAGTACACGGACAGCCCTAGATACGCAGTATTTT. It is translated as CASSTRTALDTQYF.

The V gene is TRBV9, the J gene TRBJ2-1; 12 bases agree with TRBD2. Trimming at V came to 0 bases and at J to 4 bases, leaving 5 bases not matched to a gene. The CDR3 covers 17 residues. Germline CDR1 SGDLS, CDR2 YYNGEE. CDR3 in amino acids: CASSVASGRALYNEQFF. CDR3 sequence (DNA): TGTGCCAGCAGCGTAGCTAGCGGGAGGGCCTTGTACAATGAGCAGTTCTTC.

This chain's CDR3 is CASRAPSSYNSPLHF. In DNA, the CDR3 is TGTGCCAGCAGGGCCCCGAGCTCCTATAATTCACCCCTCCACTTT. The chain carries TRBV2 and TRBJ1-6; D call uncertain. CDR1 and CDR2 from the germline V gene are SNHLY and FYNNEI. This CDR3 is 15 amino acids long. The germline V and J ends were trimmed by 6 bases and 0 bases, with 9 bases remaining between them.